Listed below are T cell receptor beta chains from one sample, sequenced in a study of T cell repertoires in cytomegalovirus infection. These receptors are not linked to any known antigen. MiXCR was run by TCRdb on the reads, yielding one entry per CDR3 protein. In the table there are roughly 570,000 distinct CDR3 sequences, about 40% of which are singletons. This specimen consisted of cultured PBMCs, obtained from culture after CMV antigen stimulation. The receptors here all came from a human donor in good health (CMV status not recorded). Some clones in this sample may be carry-over from other donors' samples. The CDR3 runs from the conserved cysteine through the conserved F or W. Fields, in order: CDR3 length, V gene, D gene, J gene, clone size, CDR3 DNA, CDR3 protein. D genes are given only for firm matches. Clone size is not always given. Where it is, it says once, few, many or a class for expanded clones.

len: 16; v_gene: TRBV5-1; d_gene: TRBD1; j_gene: TRBJ1-5; abundance: NA; CDR3nt: TGCGCCAGCAGCTTGGGGGGGACAGGGGGCTATCAGCCCCAGCATTTT; CDR3aa: CASSLGGTGGYQPQHF
len: 13; v_gene: TRBV19; d_gene: NA; j_gene: TRBJ1-1; abundance: NA; CDR3nt: TGTGCCAGTAGCGTTATTGCAGGCACTGAAGCTTTCTTT; CDR3aa: CASSVIAGTEAFF
len: 15; v_gene: TRBV19; d_gene: NA; j_gene: TRBJ1-5; abundance: NA; CDR3nt: TGTGCCACCACTGGACAGCATCATAGCAATCAGCCCCAGCATTTT; CDR3aa: CATTGQHHSNQPQHF
len: 13; v_gene: TRBV7-2; d_gene: NA; j_gene: TRBJ2-1; abundance: NA; CDR3nt: TGTGCCAGCAGCCCTCAGATCTACAATGAGCAGTTCTTC; CDR3aa: CASSPQIYNEQFF
len: 15; v_gene: TRBV7-6; d_gene: TRBD1; j_gene: TRBJ1-2; abundance: few; CDR3nt: TGTGCCAGCAGTACCCCGGGACAGAATAACTATGGCTACACCTTC; CDR3aa: CASSTPGQNNYGYTF
len: 13; v_gene: TRBV12-3/TRBV12-4; d_gene: NA; j_gene: TRBJ2-2; abundance: NA; CDR3nt: TGTGCCAGCAGCTACAGGGAGACCGGGGAGCTGTTTTTT; CDR3aa: CASSYRETGELFF
len: 16; v_gene: TRBV7-6; d_gene: NA; j_gene: TRBJ2-2; abundance: NA; CDR3nt: TGTGCCAGCAGCTTAGACGGCTATCCGAACACCGGGGAGCTGTTTTTT; CDR3aa: CASSLDGYPNTGELFF
len: 17; v_gene: TRBV7-2; d_gene: NA; j_gene: TRBJ2-6; abundance: NA; CDR3nt: TGTGCCAGCAGCTTAATCGCAGCCCACTCTGGGGCCAACGTCCTGACTTTC; CDR3aa: CASSLIAAHSGANVLTF
len: 15; v_gene: TRBV7-2; d_gene: TRBD2; j_gene: TRBJ2-7; abundance: many; CDR3nt: TGTGCCAGCAGCCCGACTAGCGGGGGAACCTACGAGCAGTACTTC; CDR3aa: CASSPTSGGTYEQYF
len: 13; v_gene: TRBV6-2/TRBV6-3; d_gene: TRBD1; j_gene: TRBJ2-7; abundance: NA; CDR3nt: TGTGCCAGCAGTGGGACAGAGGTCTACGAGCAGTACTTC; CDR3aa: CASSGTEVYEQYF
len: 14; v_gene: TRBV27; d_gene: NA; j_gene: TRBJ2-1; abundance: NA; CDR3nt: TGTGCCACCCATCACGGGACTTTATACAATGAGCAGTTCTTC; CDR3aa: CATHHGTLYNEQFF
len: 14; v_gene: TRBV6-1; d_gene: TRBD2; j_gene: TRBJ2-1; abundance: NA; CDR3nt: TGTGCCAGCAGTGGGGGAGCGGGGTACAATGAGCAGTTCTTC; CDR3aa: CASSGGAGYNEQFF
len: 15; v_gene: TRBV6-2/TRBV6-3; d_gene: TRBD2; j_gene: TRBJ2-7; abundance: NA; CDR3nt: TGTGCCAGCAGTTGGCGCCTAGCGGGGACCTACGAGCAGTACTTC; CDR3aa: CASSWRLAGTYEQYF
len: 13; v_gene: TRBV10-3; d_gene: NA; j_gene: TRBJ2-1; abundance: few; CDR3nt: TGTGCCATCAGTGAGTCGGGACCCAATGAGCAGTTCTTC; CDR3aa: CAISESGPNEQFF
len: 14; v_gene: TRBV2; d_gene: NA; j_gene: TRBJ1-1; abundance: NA; CDR3nt: TGTGCCAGCAGTGAAATAAGCAGCGACACTGAAGCTTTCTTT; CDR3aa: CASSEISSDTEAFF
len: 10; v_gene: TRBV6-6; d_gene: NA; j_gene: TRBJ1-4; abundance: NA; CDR3nt: TGTGCCGTCCGGGGGGAAAAACTGTTTTTT; CDR3aa: CAVRGEKLFF
len: 14; v_gene: TRBV6-2/TRBV6-3; d_gene: NA; j_gene: TRBJ2-5; abundance: NA; CDR3nt: TGTGCCAGCAGTTACGTGAGGGAGGTGGAGACCCAGTACTTC; CDR3aa: CASSYVREVETQYF
len: 15; v_gene: TRBV7-2; d_gene: NA; j_gene: TRBJ2-4; abundance: NA; CDR3nt: TGTGCCAGCAGCTCCACCGGGACCATAAAAAACATTCAGTACTTC; CDR3aa: CASSSTGTIKNIQYF
len: 17; v_gene: TRBV6-1; d_gene: NA; j_gene: TRBJ1-1; abundance: NA; CDR3nt: TGTGCCAGCAGCCCCCGCCGGACTCTTCTTAGGGGGACTGAAGCTTTCTTT; CDR3aa: CASSPRRTLLRGTEAFF
len: 16; v_gene: TRBV12-3/TRBV12-4; d_gene: TRBD2; j_gene: TRBJ2-3; abundance: NA; CDR3nt: TGTGCCAGCCAGGGGGCTCTAGCGGGAGGGAGGGGTACGCAGTATTTT; CDR3aa: CASQGALAGGRGTQYF
len: 13; v_gene: TRBV7-2; d_gene: NA; j_gene: TRBJ1-5; abundance: many; CDR3nt: TGTGCCAGCAGCTTGGGAGTCCGGCAGCCCCAGCATTTT; CDR3aa: CASSLGVRQPQHF
len: 15; v_gene: TRBV7-8; d_gene: NA; j_gene: TRBJ2-5; abundance: few; CDR3nt: TGTGCCAGCAGCTTGGCTTGGGATGGGAGGGAGACCCAGTACTTC; CDR3aa: CASSLAWDGRETQYF
len: 14; v_gene: TRBV5-6; d_gene: TRBD2; j_gene: TRBJ2-1; abundance: NA; CDR3nt: TGTGCCAGCAGCTGGGGACTAGCGGGGCGAGAGCAGTTCTTC; CDR3aa: CASSWGLAGREQFF
len: 14; v_gene: TRBV11-2; d_gene: TRBD2; j_gene: TRBJ2-3; abundance: NA; CDR3nt: TGTGCCAGCACCGCGGGGGTCGGCACAGATACGCAGTATTTT; CDR3aa: CASTAGVGTDTQYF
len: 14; v_gene: TRBV19; d_gene: TRBD2; j_gene: TRBJ2-7; abundance: NA; CDR3nt: TGTGCCAGTAGTACCGGGACTACCTACTACGAGCAGTACTTC; CDR3aa: CASSTGTTYYEQYF
len: 13; v_gene: TRBV12-3/TRBV12-4; d_gene: TRBD1; j_gene: TRBJ2-7; abundance: few; CDR3nt: TGTGCCAGCGGGACAGGGAATGCACGGGGGCAGTACTTC; CDR3aa: CASGTGNARGQYF
len: 16; v_gene: TRBV6-1; d_gene: TRBD2; j_gene: TRBJ2-1; abundance: few; CDR3nt: TGTGCCAGCACTTTACCGATAGCGGGAGGGGAAAATGAGCAGTTCTTC; CDR3aa: CASTLPIAGGENEQFF
len: 11; v_gene: TRBV4-1; d_gene: NA; j_gene: TRBJ1-1; abundance: NA; CDR3nt: TGCGCCAGCAGCCCGGGGTTCGGGGTGATCTTT; CDR3aa: CASSPGFGVIF
len: 16; v_gene: TRBV20-1; d_gene: TRBD1; j_gene: TRBJ1-4; abundance: NA; CDR3nt: TGCAGTGCTCCGCACAGGGGGCCGGAACAGAATGAAAAACTGTTTTTT; CDR3aa: CSAPHRGPEQNEKLFF
len: 14; v_gene: TRBV7-2; d_gene: NA; j_gene: TRBJ1-4; abundance: NA; CDR3nt: TGTGCCAGCAGCTTAGCTTACAGGGATGAAAAACTGTTTTTT; CDR3aa: CASSLAYRDEKLFF
len: 16; v_gene: TRBV27; d_gene: TRBD1; j_gene: TRBJ2-2; abundance: NA; CDR3nt: TGTGCCAGCAGTCTTACAGGGGGAATATACACCGGGGAGCTGTTTTTT; CDR3aa: CASSLTGGIYTGELFF
len: 14; v_gene: TRBV19; d_gene: NA; j_gene: TRBJ1-5; abundance: once; CDR3nt: TGTGCCAGTAGTTTTACAGATAGCAATCAGCCCCAGCATTTT; CDR3aa: CASSFTDSNQPQHF
len: 15; v_gene: TRBV12-3/TRBV12-4; d_gene: NA; j_gene: TRBJ2-2; abundance: NA; CDR3nt: TGTGCCAGCAGCCCCTTGGCGGACGGTCCCGGGGAGCTGTTTTTT; CDR3aa: CASSPLADGPGELFF
len: 18; v_gene: TRBV6-2/TRBV6-3; d_gene: TRBD2; j_gene: TRBJ2-7; abundance: few; CDR3nt: TGTGCCAGCAGTTACTTGGCGTCTAGCGGGATTAGCTCCTACGAGCAGTACTTC; CDR3aa: CASSYLASSGISSYEQYF
len: 15; v_gene: TRBV24-1; d_gene: TRBD2; j_gene: TRBJ2-1; abundance: NA; CDR3nt: TGTGCCACCAGTGATGCGCGGGAGATCTGGGGAGAGCAGTTCTTC; CDR3aa: CATSDAREIWGEQFF
len: 15; v_gene: TRBV6-6; d_gene: TRBD2; j_gene: TRBJ2-1; abundance: NA; CDR3nt: TGTGCCAGCAGCCAAACTAGCGGGAGCCGCAATGAGCAGTTCTTC; CDR3aa: CASSQTSGSRNEQFF